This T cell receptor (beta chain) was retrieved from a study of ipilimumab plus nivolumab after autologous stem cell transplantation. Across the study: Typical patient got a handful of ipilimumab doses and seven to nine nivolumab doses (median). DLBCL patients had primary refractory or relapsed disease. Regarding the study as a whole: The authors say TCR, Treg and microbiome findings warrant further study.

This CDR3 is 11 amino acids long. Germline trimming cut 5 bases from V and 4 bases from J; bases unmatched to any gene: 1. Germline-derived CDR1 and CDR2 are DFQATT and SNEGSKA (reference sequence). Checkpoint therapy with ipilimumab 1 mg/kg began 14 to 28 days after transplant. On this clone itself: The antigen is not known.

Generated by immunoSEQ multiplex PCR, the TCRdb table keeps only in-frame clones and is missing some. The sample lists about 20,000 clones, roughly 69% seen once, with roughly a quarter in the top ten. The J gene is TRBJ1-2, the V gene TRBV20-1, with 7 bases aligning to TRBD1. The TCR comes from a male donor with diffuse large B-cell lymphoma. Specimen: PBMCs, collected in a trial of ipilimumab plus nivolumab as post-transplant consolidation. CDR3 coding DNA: TGCAGTGCTCGGACAGGCTATGGCTACACCTTC. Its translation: CSARTGYGYTF.